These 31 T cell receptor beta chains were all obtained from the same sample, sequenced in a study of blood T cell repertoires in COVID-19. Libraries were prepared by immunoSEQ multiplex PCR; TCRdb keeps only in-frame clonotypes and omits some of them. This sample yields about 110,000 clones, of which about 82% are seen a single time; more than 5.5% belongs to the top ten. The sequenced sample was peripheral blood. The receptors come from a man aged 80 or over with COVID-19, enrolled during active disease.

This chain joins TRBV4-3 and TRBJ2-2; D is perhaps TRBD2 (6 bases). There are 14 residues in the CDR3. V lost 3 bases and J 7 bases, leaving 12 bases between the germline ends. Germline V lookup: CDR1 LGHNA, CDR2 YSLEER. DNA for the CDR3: TGCGCCAGCAGCCAGACCGGGGGAGTCGGGGAGCTGTTTTTT. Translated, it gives CASSQTGGVGELFF.

In DNA, the CDR3 is TGTGCCACCAGCAGAGAAGCGGGAGGGAGCTCCTACAATGAGCAGTTCTTC. This encodes CATSREAGGSSYNEQFF. This chain links TRBV15 with TRBJ2-1, with TRBD2 matching over 10 bases. This CDR3 comprises 17 residues. The junction had 2 bases not matched to a gene; V was cut back by 0 bases and J by 0 bases. Germline V gives CDR1 LNHNV, CDR2 YYDKDF (reference sequence).

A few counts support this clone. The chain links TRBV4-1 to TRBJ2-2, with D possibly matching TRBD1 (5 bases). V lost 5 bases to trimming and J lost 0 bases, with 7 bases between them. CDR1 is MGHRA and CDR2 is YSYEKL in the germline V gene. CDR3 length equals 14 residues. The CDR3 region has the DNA TGCGCCAGCAGCGACAGATCGAACACCGGGGAGCTGTTTTTT. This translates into CASSDRSNTGELFF.

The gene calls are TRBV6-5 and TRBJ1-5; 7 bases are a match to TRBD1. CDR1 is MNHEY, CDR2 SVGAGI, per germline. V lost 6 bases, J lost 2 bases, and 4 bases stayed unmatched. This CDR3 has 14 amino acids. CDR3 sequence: CASSLDRGNQPQHF. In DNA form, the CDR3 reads TGTGCCAGCAGCCTCGACAGGGGCAATCAGCCCCAGCATTTT.

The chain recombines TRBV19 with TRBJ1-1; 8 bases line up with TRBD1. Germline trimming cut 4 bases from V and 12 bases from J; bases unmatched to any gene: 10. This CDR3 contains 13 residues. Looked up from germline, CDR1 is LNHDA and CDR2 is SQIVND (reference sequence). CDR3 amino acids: CASSTSGTGETFF. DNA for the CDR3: TGTGCCAGTAGTACCTCAGGGACAGGTGAGACTTTCTTT.

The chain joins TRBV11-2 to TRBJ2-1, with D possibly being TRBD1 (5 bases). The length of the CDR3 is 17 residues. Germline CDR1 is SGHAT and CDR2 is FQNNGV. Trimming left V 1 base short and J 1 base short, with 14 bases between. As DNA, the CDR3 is TGTGCCAGCAGCTTAGGGCAGGGTAGCTGGTCCTACAATGAGCAGTTCTTC. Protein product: CASSLGQGSWSYNEQFF. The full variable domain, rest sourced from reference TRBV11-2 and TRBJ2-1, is EAGVAQSPRYKIIEKRQSVAFWCNPISGHATLYWYQQILGQGPKLLIQFQNNGVVDDSQLPKDRFSAERLKGVDSTLKIQPAKLEDSAVYLCASSLGQGSWSYNEQFFGPGTRLTVL.

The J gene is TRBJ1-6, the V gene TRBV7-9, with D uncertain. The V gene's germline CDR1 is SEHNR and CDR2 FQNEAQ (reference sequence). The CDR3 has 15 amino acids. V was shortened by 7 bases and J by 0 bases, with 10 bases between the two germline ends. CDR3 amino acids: CASKAGRSYNSPLHF. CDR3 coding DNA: TGTGCCAGCAAGGCAGGTCGCTCCTATAATTCACCCCTCCACTTT.

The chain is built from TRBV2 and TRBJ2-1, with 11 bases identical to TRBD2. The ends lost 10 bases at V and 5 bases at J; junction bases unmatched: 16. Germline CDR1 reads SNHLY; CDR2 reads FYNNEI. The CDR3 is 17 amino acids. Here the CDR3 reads CAIPGLAEGYVNNEQFF. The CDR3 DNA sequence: TGTGCCATCCCGGGACTAGCGGAAGGATACGTTAACAATGAGCAGTTCTTC.

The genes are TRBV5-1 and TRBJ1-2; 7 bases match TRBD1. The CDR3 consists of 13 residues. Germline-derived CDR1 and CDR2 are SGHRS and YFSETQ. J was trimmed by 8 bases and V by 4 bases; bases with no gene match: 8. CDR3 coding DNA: TGCGCCAGCAGCACCAGCGGACAGGCAGGCTACACCTTC. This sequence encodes CASSTSGQAGYTF.

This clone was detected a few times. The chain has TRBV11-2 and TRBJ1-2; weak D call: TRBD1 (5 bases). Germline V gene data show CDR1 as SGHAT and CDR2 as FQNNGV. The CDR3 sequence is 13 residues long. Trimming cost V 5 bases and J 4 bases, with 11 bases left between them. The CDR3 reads CASSPPGRYGYTF. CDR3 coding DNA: TGTGCCAGCAGCCCCCCAGGGCGCTATGGCTACACCTTC.

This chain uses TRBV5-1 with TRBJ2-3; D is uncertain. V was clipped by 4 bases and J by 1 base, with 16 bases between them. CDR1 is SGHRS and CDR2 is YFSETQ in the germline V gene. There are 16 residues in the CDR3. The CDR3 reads CASSLLAERRTDTQYF. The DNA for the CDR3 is TGCGCCAGCAGCCTCTTGGCGGAGAGACGCACAGATACGCAGTATTTT.

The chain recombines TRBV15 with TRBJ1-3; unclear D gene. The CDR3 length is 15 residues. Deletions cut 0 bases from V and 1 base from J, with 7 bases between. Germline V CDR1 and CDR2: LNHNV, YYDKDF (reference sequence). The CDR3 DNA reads TGTGCCACCAGCAGAGATAGCGGATCTGGAAACACCATATATTTT. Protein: CATSRDSGSGNTIYF.

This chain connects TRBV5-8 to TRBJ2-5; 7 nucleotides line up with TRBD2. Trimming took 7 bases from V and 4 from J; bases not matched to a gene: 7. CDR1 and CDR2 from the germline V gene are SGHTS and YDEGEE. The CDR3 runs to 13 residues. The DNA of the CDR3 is TGTGCCAGCCCCCGCGGGAGAGGAGAGACCCAGTACTTC. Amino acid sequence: CASPRGRGETQYF.

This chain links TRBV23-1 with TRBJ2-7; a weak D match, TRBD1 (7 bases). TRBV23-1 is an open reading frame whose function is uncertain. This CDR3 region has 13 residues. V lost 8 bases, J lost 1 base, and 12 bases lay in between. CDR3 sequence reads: CASRRGPSYEQYF. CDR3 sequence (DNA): TGCGCCAGCCGGAGGGGGCCTTCCTACGAGCAGTACTTC.

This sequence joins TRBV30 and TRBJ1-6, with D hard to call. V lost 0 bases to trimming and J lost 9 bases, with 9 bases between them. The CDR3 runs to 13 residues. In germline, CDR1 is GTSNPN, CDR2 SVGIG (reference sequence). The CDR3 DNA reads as TGTGCCTGGAGTGTCTTAGGACTTTCACCCCTCCACTTT. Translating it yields CAWSVLGLSPLHF.

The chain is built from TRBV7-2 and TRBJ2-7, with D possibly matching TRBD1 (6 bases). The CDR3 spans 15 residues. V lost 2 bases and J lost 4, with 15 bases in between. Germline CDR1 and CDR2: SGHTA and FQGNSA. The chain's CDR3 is CASSLNGGGWYEQYF. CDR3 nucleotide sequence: TGTGCCAGCAGCTTAAATGGGGGCGGGTGGTACGAGCAGTACTTC.

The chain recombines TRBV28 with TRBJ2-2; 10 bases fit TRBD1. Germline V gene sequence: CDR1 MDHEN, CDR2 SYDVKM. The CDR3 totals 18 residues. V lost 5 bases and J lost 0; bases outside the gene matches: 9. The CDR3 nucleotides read TGTGCCAGCAGTGTCCGGGACAGGGGTTTCTCGAACACCGGGGAGCTGTTTTTT. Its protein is CASSVRDRGFSNTGELFF.

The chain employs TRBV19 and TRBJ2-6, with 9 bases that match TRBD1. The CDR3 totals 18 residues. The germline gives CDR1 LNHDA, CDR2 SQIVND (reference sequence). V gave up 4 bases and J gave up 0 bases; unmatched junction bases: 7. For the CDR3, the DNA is TGTGCCAGTAGTACCCGGACAGGGGCCTTCTCTGGGGCCAACGTCCTGACTTTC. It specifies CASSTRTGAFSGANVLTF. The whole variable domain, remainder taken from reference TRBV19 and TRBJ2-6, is DGGITQSPKYLFRKEGQNVTLSCEQNLNHDAMYWYRQDPGQGLRLIYYSQIVNDFQKGDIAEGYSVSREKKESFPLTVTSAQKNPTAFYLCASSTRTGAFSGANVLTFGAGSRLTVL.

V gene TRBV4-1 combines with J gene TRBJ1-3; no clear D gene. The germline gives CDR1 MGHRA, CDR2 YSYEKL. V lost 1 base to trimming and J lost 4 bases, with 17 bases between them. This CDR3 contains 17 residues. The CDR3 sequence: CASSQGIARGRGNTIYF. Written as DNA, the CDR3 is TGCGCCAGCAGCCAAGGTATCGCCCGGGGTCGAGGAAACACCATATATTTT.

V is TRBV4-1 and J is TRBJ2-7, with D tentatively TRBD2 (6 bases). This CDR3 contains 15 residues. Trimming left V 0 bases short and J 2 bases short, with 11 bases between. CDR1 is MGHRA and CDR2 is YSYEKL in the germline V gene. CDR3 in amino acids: CASSQEGGVAYEQYF. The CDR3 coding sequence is TGCGCCAGCAGCCAAGAAGGAGGGGTGGCCTACGAGCAGTACTTC.

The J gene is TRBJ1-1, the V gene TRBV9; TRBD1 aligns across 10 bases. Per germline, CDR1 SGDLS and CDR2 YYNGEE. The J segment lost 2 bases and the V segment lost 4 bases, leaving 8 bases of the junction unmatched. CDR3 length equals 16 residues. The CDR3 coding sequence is TGTGCCAGCAGCCTAGAAGGACAGGGGGTTAACACTGAAGCTTTCTTT. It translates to CASSLEGQGVNTEAFF.

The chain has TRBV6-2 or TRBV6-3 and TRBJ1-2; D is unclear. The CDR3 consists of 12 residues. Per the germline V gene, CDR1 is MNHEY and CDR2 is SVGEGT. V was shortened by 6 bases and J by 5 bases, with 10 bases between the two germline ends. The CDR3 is CASSARTYGYTF. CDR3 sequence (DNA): TGTGCCAGCAGCGCAAGGACTTATGGCTACACCTTC.

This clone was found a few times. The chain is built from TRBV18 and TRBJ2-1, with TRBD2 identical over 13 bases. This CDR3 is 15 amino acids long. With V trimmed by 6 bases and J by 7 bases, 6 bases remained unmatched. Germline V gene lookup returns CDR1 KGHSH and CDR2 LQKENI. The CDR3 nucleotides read TGTGCCAGCTCGTTAGGGACTAGCGGGAAAAATGAGCAGTTCTTC. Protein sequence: CASSLGTSGKNEQFF.

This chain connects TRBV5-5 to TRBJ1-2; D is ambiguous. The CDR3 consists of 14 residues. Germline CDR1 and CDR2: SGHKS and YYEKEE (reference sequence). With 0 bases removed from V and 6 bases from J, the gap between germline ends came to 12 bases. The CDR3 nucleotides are TGTGCCAGCAGCTTGGGGGCACGGAAAGATGGCTACACCTTC. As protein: CASSLGARKDGYTF.

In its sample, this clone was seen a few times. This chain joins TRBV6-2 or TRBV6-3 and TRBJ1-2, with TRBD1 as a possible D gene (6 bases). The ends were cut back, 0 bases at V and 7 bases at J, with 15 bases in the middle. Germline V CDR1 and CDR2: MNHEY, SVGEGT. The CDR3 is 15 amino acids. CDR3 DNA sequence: TGTGCCAGCAGTTACTCCGGGGGGCCGGTGGCTGGCTACACCTTC. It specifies CASSYSGGPVAGYTF.

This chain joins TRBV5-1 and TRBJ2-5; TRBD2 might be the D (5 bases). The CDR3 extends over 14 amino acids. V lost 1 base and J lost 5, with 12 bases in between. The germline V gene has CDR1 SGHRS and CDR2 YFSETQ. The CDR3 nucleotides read TGCGCCAGCAGCTTGACGGGATCGGGGGAGACCCAGTACTTC. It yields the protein CASSLTGSGETQYF.

This CDR3 is CASSVSGSDTGELFF. The CDR3 region has the DNA TGTGCCAGCAGCGTTAGCGGGAGCGACACCGGGGAGCTGTTTTTT. J is TRBJ2-2 and V is TRBV9, with 9 bases fitting TRBD2. The germline V gene encodes CDR1 SGDLS and CDR2 YYNGEE. The CDR3 totals 15 residues. With V trimmed by 2 bases and J by 3 bases, 2 bases remained unmatched.

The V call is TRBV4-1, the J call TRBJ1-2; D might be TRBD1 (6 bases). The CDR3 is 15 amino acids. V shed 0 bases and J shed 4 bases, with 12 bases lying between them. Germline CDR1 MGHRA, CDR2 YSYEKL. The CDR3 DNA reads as TGCGCCAGCAGCCAAGAAACAGGGCGACTCTATGGCTACACCTTC. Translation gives CASSQETGRLYGYTF.

The CDR3 nucleotides read TGTGCCAGCAGTGTCAGTAGAGCGGGAGGGCCTGCAGATACGCAGTATTTT. Translated: CASSVSRAGGPADTQYF. The rearrangement joins TRBV25-1 to TRBJ2-3, with TRBD2 matching over 10 bases. CDR1 is MGHDK and CDR2 is SYGVNS in the germline V gene. The J segment lost 4 bases and the V segment lost 4 bases, leaving 11 bases of the junction unmatched. The CDR3 has 17 residues.

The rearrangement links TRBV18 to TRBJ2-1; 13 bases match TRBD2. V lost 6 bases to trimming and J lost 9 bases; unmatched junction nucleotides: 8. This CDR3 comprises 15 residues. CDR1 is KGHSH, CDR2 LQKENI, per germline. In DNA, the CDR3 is TGTGCCAGCTCTCAAGGACTAGCGGGAGAGGGTGAGCAGTTCTTC. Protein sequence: CASSQGLAGEGEQFF. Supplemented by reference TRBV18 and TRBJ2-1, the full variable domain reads NAGVMQNPRHLVRRRGQEARLRCSPMKGHSHVYWYRQLPEEGLKFMVYLQKENIIDESGMPKERFSAEFPKEGPSILRIQQVVRGDSAAYFCASSQGLAGEGEQFFGPGTRLTVL.

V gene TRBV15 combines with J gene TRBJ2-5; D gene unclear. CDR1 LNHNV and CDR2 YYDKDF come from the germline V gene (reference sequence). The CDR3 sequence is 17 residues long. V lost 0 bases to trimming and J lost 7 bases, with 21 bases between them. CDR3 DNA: TGTGCCACCAGCAGAGATCCCGCCAGGTCCCCCCTTGGGACCCAGTACTTC. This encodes CATSRDPARSPLGTQYF.